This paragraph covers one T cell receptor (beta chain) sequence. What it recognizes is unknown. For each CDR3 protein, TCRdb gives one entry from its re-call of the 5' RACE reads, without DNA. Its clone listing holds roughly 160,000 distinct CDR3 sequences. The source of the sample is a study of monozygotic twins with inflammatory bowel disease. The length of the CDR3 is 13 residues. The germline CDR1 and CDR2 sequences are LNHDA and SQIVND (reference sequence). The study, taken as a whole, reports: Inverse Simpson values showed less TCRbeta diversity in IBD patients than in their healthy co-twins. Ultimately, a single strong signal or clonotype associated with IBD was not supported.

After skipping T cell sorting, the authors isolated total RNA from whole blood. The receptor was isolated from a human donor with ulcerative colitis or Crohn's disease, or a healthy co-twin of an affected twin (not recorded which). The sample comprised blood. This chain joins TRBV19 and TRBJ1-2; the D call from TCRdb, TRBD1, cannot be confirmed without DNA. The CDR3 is CASSNTGNYGYTF.